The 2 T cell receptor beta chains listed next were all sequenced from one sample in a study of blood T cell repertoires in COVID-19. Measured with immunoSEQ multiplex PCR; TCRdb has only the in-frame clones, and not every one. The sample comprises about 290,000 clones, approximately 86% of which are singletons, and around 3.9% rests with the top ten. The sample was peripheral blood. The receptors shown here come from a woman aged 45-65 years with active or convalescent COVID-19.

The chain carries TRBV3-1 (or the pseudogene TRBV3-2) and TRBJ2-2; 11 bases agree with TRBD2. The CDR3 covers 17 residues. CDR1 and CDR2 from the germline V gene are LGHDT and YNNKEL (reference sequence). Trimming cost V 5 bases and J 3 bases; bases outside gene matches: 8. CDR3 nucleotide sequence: TGTGCCAGCAGCTTACTAGCGGGAGCTTCGGACACCGGGGAGCTGTTTTTT. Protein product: CASSLLAGASDTGELFF.

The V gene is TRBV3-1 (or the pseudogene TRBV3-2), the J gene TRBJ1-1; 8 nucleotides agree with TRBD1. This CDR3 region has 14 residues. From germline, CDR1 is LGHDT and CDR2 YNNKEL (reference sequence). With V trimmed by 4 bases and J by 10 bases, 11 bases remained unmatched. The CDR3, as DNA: TGTGCCAGCAGCCTCGTACCAGGACAGGGTGGAGCTTTCTTT. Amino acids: CASSLVPGQGGAFF.